The text below deals with one TCR beta chain. These data belong to a study of blood T cell repertoires in COVID-19. Germline values: CDR1 SGHAT, CDR2 FQNNGV. The V end was cut by 0 bases, the J end by 3 bases, with 15 bases between. The CDR3 has 16 residues. The authors' processing: How many nucleated cells were present was estimated from reference gene primer amplification. This table comes from immunoSEQ multiplex PCR, and its TCRdb copy is limited to in-frame clones, with some not included. V and J calls and clone size come straight from that table; D and trimming were deduced from the DNA. The sample consists of roughly 140,000 clones, 75% to 90% of them appearing once.

Specimen: peripheral blood. The V call is TRBV11-2, the J call TRBJ2-7, with D unclear. This TCR derives from a woman in her fifties or sixties with COVID-19, enrolled during active disease. In nucleotides, the CDR3 is TGTGCCAGCAGCTTAGACTCGCGTTTGGTCATCTACGAGCAGTACTTC. It yields the protein CASSLDSRLVIYEQYF.